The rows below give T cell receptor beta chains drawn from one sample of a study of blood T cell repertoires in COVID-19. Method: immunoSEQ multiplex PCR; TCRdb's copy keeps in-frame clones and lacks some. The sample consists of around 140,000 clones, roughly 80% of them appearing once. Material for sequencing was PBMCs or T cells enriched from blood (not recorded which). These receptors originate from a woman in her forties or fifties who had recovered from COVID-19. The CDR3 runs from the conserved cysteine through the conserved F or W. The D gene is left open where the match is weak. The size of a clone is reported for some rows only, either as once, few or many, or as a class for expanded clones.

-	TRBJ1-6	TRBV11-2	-	TGTGCCAGCAGCTTAAGGGGGGGCAATTCACCCCTCCACTTT	CASSLRGGNSPLHF
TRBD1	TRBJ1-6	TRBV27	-	TGTGCCAGCAGCCGCACCGGGACAGGGTATAATTCACCCCTCCACTTT	CASSRTGTGYNSPLHF
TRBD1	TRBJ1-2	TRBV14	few	TGTGCCAGCAGCGACGGACAGGCAAACTATGGCTACACCTTC	CASSDGQANYGYTF
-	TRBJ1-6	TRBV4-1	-	TGCGCCAGCAGCCAAGGCACAGGGTTCAATTCACCCCTCCACTTT	CASSQGTGFNSPLHF
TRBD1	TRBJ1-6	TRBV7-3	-	TGTGCCAGCAGCTTGGGACAGGGAGGGTCACCCCTCCACTTT	CASSLGQGGSPLHF
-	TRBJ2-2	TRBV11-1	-	TGTGCCAGCAGCTTAGGGCAGGGGAGTGGCGGGGAGCTGTTTTTT	CASSLGQGSGGELFF
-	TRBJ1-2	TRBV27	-	TGTGCCAGCAGTGAGGGTGGCTATGGCTACACCTTC	CASSEGGYGYTF
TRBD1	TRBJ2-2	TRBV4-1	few	TGCGCCAGCAGTCATCTGGGGCAGGGGGTCACCGGGGAGCTGTTTTTT	CASSHLGQGVTGELFF
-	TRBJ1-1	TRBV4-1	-	TGCGCCAGCAGCCAAATAACGGGTATTAACACTGAAGCTTTCTTT	CASSQITGINTEAFF
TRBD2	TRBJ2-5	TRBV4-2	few	TGTGCCAGCAGCCAAGAAGGACTAGCGGGGAAAGAGACCCAGTACTTC	CASSQEGLAGKETQYF
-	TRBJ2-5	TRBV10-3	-	TGTGCCATCGCCCCCGAGGGGGGGGAGACCCAGTACTTC	CAIAPEGGETQYF
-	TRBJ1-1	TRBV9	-	TGTGCCAGCAGCGCGAACCCCAGGACAGCGAACACTGAAGCTTTCTTT	CASSANPRTANTEAFF
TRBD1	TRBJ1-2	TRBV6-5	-	TGTGCCAGCAGACCGGGACAGGGACTTGGCTACACCTTC	CASRPGQGLGYTF
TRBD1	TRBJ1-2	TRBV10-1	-	TGCGCCAGCAGCCCCGGCCAGGGGGTTTCTGGCTACACCTTC	CASSPGQGVSGYTF
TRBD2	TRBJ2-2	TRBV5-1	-	TGCGCCAGCGGGGTAGCGGGGGCCCCGACCGGGGAGCTGTTTTTT	CASGVAGAPTGELFF
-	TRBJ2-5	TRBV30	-	TGTGCCTGGAGTGTAATCGACAGGACCTGGGAGACCCAGTACTTC	CAWSVIDRTWETQYF
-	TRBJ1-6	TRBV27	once	TGTGCCAGCAGTTTAAGAAGGGAGCAGTCACCCCTCCACTTT	CASSLRREQSPLHF
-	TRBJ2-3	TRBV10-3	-	TGTGCCATCAGTGAGTCCGACAGCCGCCCTGCCACAGATACGCAGTATTTT	CAISESDSRPATDTQYF
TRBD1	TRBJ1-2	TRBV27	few	TGTGCCAGCAGTTTATTCCCGACAGGGGGCAATGGCTACACCTTC	CASSLFPTGGNGYTF
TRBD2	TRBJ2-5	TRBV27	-	TGTGCCAGCAGGAAACTAGCGGGGGGGCTTGGGACCCAGTACTTC	CASRKLAGGLGTQYF
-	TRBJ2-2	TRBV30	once	TGTGCCTGGAGTGCCCGGAACACCGGGGAGCTGTTTTTT	CAWSARNTGELFF
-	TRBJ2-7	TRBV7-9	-	TGTGCCAGCAGCTTAGCGGCGGGGAACGAGCAGTACTTC	CASSLAAGNEQYF
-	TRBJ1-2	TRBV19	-	TGTGCCAGTAGGTACACGCATGGCTACACCTTC	CASRYTHGYTF
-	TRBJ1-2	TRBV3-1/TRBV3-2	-	TGTGCCAGCAGCCAAGAGGACAGATTCTATGGCTACACCTTC	CASSQEDRFYGYTF
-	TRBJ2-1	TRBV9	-	TGTGCCAGCAGCGTAGGCGCTAGCACCTACAATGAGCAGTTCTTC	CASSVGASTYNEQFF
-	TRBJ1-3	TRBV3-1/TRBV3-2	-	TGTGCCAGCAGCCAAGATTGGGCAGGCCTCTCTGGAAACACCATATATTTT	CASSQDWAGLSGNTIYF
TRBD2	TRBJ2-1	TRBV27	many	TGTGCCAGCAGTCCCGGGAGACTAGCAGCGAGCTACAATGAGCAGTTCTTC	CASSPGRLAASYNEQFF
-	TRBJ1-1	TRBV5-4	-	TGTGCCAGCAGCCCAACGGGTGGTTCTACTGAAGCTTTCTTT	CASSPTGGSTEAFF
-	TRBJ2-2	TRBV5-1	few	TGCGCCAGCAGCTTGGCCGCAGGGGCCACCGGGGAGCTGTTTTTT	CASSLAAGATGELFF
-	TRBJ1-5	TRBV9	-	TGTGCCAGCAGCGTAGGGGCAGGAAACAATCAGCCCCAGCATTTT	CASSVGAGNNQPQHF
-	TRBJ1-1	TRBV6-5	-	TGTGCCAGCAGTTACCGGGGAGGGGCCTACACTGAAGCTTTCTTT	CASSYRGGAYTEAFF
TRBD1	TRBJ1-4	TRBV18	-	TGTGCCAGCTCACCGAGACCGGGACAGCGAGAAAAACTGTTTTTT	CASSPRPGQREKLFF
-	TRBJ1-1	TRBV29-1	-	TGCAGCGTTGGGGGCTACAGGGTGAACACTGAAGCTTTCTTT	CSVGGYRVNTEAFF